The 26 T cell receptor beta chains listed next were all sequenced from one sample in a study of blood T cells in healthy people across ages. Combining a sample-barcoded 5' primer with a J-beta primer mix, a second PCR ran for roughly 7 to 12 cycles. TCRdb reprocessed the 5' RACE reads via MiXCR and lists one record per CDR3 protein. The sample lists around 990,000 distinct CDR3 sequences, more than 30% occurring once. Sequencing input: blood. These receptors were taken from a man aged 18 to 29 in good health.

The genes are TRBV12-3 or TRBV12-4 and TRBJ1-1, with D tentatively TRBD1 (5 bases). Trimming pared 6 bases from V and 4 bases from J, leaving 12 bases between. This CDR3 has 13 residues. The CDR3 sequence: CASSAGGTTEAFF. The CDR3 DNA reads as TGTGCCAGCAGCGCCGGGGGGACCACTGAAGCTTTCTTT.

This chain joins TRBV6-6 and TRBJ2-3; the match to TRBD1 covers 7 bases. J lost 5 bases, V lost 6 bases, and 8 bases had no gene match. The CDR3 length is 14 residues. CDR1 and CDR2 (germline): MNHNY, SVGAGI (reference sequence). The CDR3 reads CASSEDRRLDTQYF. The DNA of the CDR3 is TGTGCCAGCAGCGAGGACAGGCGCCTAGATACGCAGTATTTT.

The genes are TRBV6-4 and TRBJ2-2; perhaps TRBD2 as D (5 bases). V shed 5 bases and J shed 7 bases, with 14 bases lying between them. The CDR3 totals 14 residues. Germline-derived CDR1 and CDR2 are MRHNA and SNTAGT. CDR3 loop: CASSSARGVGELFF. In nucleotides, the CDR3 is TGTGCCAGCAGTTCCGCTCGGGGTGTCGGGGAGCTGTTTTTT.

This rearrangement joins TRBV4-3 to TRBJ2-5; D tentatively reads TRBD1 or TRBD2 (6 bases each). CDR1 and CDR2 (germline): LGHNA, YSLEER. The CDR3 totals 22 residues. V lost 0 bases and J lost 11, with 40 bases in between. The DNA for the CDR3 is TGCGCCAGCAGCCAAGATATCCCGGATGGGGGGCAACCAACGTCCTTTTACAATGAGCAGTACTTC. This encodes CASSQDIPDGGQPTSFYNEQYF.

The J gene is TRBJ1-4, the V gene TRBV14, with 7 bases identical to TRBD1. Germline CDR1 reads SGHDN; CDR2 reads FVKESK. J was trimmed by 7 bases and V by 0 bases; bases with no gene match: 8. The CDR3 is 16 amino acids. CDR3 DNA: TGTGCCAGCAGCCAAGATTTAAGGGGGCGCGGTGAAAAACTGTTTTTT. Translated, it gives CASSQDLRGRGEKLFF.

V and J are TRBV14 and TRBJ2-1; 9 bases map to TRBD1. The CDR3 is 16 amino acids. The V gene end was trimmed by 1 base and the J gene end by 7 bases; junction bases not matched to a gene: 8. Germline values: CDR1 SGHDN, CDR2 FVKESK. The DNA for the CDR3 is TGTGCCAGCAGCCAAGGGTGGGGACAGGGACTAAATGAGCAGTTCTTC. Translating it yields CASSQGWGQGLNEQFF.

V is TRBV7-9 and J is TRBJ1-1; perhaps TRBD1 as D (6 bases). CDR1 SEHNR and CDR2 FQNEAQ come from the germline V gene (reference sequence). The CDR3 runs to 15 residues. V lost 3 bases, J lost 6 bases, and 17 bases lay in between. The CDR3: CASSLEGGIGAEAFF. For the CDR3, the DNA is TGTGCCAGCAGCTTGGAGGGGGGGATAGGGGCTGAAGCTTTCTTT.

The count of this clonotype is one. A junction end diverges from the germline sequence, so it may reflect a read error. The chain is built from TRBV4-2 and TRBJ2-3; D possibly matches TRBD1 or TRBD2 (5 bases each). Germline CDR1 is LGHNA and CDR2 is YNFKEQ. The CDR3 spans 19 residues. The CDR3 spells CASSQEIVRAGRDTETQYF. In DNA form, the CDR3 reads TGTGCCAGCAGCCAAGAAATAGTCAGGGCAGGGAGAGATACAGAGACGCAGTATTTT.

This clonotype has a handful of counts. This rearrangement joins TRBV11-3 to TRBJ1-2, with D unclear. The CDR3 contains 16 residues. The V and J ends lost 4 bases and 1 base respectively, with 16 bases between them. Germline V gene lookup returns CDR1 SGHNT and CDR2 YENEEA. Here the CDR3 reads CASSSRRGSLNYGYTF. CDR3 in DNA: TGTGCCAGCAGCTCCCGCCGAGGCAGCCTTAACTATGGCTACACCTTC.

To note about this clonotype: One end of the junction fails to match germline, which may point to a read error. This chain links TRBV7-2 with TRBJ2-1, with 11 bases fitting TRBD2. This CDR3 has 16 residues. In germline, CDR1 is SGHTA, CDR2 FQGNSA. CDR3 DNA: TGTGCCAGCAACTTAGCCGGGACTAGCGGCCACAATGAGCAGTTCTTC. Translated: CASNLAGTSGHNEQFF.

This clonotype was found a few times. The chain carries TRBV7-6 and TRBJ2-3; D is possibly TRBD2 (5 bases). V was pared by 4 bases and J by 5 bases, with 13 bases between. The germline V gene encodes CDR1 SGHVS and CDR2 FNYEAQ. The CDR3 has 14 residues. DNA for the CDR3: TGTGCCAGCAGCTCAGGACCCGGGGTAGATACGCAGTATTTT. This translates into CASSSGPGVDTQYF.

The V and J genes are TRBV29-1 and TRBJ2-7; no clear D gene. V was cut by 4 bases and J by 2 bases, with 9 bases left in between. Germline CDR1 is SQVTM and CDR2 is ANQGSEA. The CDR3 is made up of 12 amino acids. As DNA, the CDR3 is TGCAGCGTTGGTTTCAGAACCTACGAGCAGTACTTC. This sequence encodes CSVGFRTYEQYF.

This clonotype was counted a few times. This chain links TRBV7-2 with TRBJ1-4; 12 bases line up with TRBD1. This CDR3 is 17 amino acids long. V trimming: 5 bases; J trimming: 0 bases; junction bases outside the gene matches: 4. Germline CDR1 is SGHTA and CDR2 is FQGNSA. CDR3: CASSPGQGASTNEKLFF. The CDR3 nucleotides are TGTGCCAGCAGCCCGGGACAGGGGGCCTCAACTAATGAAAAACTGTTTTTT.

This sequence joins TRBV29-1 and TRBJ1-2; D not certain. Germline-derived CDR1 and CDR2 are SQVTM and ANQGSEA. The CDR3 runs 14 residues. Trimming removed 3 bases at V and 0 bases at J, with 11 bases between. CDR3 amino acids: CSVEATPPNYGYTF. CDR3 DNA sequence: TGCAGCGTTGAGGCGACCCCTCCTAACTATGGCTACACCTTC.

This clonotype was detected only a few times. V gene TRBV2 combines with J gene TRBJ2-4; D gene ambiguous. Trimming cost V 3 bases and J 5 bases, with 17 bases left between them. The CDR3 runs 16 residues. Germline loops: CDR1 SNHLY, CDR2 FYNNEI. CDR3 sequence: CASSDGRPPLQNIQYF. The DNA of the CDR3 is TGTGCCAGCAGTGACGGGCGTCCCCCTCTCCAAAACATTCAGTACTTC.

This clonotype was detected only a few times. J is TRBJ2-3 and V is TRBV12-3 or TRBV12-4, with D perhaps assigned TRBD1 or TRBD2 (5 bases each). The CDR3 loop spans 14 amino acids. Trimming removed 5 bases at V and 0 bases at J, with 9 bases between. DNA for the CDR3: TGTGCCAGCAGTGGGACCCCGAGCACAGATACGCAGTATTTT. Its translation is CASSGTPSTDTQYF.

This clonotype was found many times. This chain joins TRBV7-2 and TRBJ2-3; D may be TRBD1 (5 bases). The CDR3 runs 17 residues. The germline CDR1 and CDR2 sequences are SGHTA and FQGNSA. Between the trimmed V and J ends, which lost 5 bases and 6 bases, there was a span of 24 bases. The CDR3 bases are TGTGCCAGCAGCCTGAACGCGGTGGGCAGGGTATCGGATACGCAGTATTTT. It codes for CASSLNAVGRVSDTQYF.

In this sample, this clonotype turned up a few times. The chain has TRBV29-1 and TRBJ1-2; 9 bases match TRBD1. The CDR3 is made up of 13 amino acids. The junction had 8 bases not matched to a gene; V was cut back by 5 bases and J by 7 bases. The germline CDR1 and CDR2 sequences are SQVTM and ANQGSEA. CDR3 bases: TGCAGCGTTTTTACCGGGACAGGGCCTGGCTACACCTTC. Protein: CSVFTGTGPGYTF.

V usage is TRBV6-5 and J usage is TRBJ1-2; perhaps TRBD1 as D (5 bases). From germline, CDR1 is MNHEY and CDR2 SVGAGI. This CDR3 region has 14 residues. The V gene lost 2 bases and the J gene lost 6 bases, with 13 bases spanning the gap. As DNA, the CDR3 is TGTGCCAGCAGTTACATCCCGGGGCGGGATGGCTACACCTTC. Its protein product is CASSYIPGRDGYTF.

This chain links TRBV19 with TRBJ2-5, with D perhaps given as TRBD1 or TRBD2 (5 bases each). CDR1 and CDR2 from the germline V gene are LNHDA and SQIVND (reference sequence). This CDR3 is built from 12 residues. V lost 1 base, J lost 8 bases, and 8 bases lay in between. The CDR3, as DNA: TGTGCCAGTAGTATAGGAGGGGAAACCCAGTACTTC. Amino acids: CASSIGGETQYF.

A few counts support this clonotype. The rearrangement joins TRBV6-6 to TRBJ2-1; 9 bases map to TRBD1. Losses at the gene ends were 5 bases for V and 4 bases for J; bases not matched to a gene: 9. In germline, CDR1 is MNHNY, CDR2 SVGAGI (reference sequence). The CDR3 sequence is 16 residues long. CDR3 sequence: CASSPRGQGPYNEQFF. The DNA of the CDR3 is TGTGCCAGCAGTCCTCGCGGACAGGGGCCTTACAATGAGCAGTTCTTC.

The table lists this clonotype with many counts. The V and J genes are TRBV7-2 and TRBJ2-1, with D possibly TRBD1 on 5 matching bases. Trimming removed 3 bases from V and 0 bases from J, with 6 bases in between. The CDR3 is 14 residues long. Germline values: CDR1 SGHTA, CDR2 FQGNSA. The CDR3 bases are TGTGCCAGCAGCTTCAGGGACTCCTACAATGAGCAGTTCTTC. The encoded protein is CASSFRDSYNEQFF.

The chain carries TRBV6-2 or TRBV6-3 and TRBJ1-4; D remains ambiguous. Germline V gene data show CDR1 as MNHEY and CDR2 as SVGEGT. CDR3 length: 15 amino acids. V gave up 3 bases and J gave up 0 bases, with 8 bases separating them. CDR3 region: CASSYGNATNEKLFF. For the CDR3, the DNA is TGTGCCAGCAGTTATGGGAATGCAACTAATGAAAAACTGTTTTTT.

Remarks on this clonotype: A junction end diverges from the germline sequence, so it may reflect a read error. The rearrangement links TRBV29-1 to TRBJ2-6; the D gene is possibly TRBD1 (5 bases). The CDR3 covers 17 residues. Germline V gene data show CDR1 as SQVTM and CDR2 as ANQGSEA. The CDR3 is CSVELRVRGSGANVPTF. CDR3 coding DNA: TGCAGCGTTGAACTCCGGGTCAGAGGCTCTGGGGCCAACGTCCCGACTTTC.

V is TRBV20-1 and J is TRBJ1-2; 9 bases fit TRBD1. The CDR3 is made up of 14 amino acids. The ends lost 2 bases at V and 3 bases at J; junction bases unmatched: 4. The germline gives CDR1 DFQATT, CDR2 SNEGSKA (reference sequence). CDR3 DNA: TGCAGTGCTAGAAGCACAGGGGGCGACTATGGCTACACCTTC. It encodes CSARSTGGDYGYTF.

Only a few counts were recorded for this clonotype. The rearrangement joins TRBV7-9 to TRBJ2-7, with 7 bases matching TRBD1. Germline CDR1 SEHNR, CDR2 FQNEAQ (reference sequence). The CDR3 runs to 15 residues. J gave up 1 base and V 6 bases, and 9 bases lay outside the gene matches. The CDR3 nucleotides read TGTGCCAGCAGACGCCCTCTGGGACAGTCCTACGAGCAGTACTTC. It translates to CASRRPLGQSYEQYF.